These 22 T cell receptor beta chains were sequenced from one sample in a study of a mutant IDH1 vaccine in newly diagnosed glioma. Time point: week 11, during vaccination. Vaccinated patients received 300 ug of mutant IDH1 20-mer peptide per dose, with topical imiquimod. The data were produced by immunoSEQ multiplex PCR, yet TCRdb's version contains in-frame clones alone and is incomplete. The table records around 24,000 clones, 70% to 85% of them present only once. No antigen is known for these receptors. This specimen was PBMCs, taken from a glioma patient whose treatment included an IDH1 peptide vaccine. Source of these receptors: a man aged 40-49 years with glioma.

The CDR3 loop reads CASSIGGRTQAWEKLFF. The CDR3 DNA reads TGTGCCAGTAGTATAGGGGGCAGAACTCAAGCCTGGGAAAAACTGTTTTTT. The V gene is TRBV19, the J gene TRBJ1-4; D may be TRBD1 (5 bases). The germline V gene has CDR1 LNHDA and CDR2 SQIVND (reference sequence). The CDR3 is 17 amino acids. The ends were cut back, 1 base at V and 8 bases at J, with 20 bases in the middle.

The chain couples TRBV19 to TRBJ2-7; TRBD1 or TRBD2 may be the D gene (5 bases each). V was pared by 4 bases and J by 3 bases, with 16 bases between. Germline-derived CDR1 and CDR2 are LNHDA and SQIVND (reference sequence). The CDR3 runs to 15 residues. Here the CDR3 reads CASSTSSGSIYEQYF. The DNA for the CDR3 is TGTGCCAGTAGTACCTCGTCAGGGAGCATCTACGAGCAGTACTTC.

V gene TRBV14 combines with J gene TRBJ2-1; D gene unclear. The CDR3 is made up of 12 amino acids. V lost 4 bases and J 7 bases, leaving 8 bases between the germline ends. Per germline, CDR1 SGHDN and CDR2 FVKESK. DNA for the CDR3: TGTGCCAGCAGCCCGTCGAGGAATGAGCAGTTCTTC. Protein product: CASSPSRNEQFF. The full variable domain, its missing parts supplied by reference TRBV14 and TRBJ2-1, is EAGVTQFPSHSVIEKGQTVTLRCDPISGHDNLYWYRRVMGKEIKFLLHFVKESKQDESGMPNNRFLAERTGGTYSTLKVQPAELEDSGVYFCASSPSRNEQFFGPGTRLTVL.

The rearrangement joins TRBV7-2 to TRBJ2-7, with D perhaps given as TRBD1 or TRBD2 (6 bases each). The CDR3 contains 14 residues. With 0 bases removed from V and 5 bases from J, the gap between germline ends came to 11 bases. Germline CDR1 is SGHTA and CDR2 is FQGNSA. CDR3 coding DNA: TGTGCCAGCAGCTTAGCGGGGGGCGGCAACGAGCAGTACGTC. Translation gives CASSLAGGGNEQYV.

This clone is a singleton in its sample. Written as DNA, the CDR3 is TGTGCCAGCAGTTTATTCGGCAGGGTACCTGAAGCTTTCTTT. Its protein product is CASSLFGRVPEAFF. V and J are TRBV28 and TRBJ1-1; D is perhaps TRBD1 (5 bases). Trimming stripped 1 base from V and 6 bases from J, with 12 bases between. This CDR3 has 14 residues. Germline V gene sequence: CDR1 MDHEN, CDR2 SYDVKM.

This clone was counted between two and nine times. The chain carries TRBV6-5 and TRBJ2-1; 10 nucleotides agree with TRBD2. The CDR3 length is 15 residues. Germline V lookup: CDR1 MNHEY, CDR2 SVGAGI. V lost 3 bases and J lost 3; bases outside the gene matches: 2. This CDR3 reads CASSYTSGNYNEQFF. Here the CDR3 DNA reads TGTGCCAGCAGTTATACTAGCGGGAACTACAATGAGCAGTTCTTC.

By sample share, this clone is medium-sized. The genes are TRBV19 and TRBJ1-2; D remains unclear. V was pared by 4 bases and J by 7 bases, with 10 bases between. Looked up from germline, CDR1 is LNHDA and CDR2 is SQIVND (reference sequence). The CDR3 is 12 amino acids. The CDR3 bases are TGTGCCAGTAGTAAAGGGAGCGGTGGCTACACCTTC. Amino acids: CASSKGSGGYTF.

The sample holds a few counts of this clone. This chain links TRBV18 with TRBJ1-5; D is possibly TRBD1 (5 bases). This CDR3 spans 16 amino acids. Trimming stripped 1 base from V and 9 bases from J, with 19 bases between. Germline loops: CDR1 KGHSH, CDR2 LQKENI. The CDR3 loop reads CASSPQEKSNGGPQHF. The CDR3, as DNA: TGTGCCAGCTCACCACAGGAAAAAAGTAATGGGGGGCCCCAGCATTTT.

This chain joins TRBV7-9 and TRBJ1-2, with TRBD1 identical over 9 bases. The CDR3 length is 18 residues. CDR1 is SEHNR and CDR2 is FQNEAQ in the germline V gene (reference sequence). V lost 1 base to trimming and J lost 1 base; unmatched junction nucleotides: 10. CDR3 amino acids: CASSLVQLRTGDNYGYTF. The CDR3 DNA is TGTGCCAGCAGCTTAGTACAGTTACGGACAGGGGATAACTATGGCTACACCTTC.

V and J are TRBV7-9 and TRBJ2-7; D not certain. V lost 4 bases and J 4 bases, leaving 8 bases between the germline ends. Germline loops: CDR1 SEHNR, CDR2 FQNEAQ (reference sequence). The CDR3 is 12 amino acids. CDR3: CASSSQTYEQYF. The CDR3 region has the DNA TGTGCCAGCAGCTCTCAGACTTACGAGCAGTACTTC.

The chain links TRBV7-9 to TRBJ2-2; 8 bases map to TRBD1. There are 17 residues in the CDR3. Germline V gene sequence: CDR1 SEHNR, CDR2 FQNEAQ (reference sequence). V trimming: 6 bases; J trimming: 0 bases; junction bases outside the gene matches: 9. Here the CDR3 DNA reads TGTGCCAGCAGTTCTACAGGGGGGACAGCGAACACCGGGGAGCTGTTTTTT. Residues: CASSSTGGTANTGELFF.

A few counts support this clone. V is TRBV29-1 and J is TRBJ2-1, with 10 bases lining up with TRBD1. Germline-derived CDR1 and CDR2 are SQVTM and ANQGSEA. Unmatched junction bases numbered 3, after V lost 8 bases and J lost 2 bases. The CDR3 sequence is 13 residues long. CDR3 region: CSYGQGAYNEQFF. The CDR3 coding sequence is TGCAGCTACGGACAGGGGGCCTACAATGAGCAGTTCTTC.

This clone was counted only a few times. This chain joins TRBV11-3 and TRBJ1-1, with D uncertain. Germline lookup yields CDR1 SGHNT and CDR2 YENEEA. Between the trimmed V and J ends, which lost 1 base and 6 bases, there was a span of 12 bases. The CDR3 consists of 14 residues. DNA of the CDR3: TGTGCCAGCAGCTTAGGCGGGAGACGGGCTGAAGCTTTCTTT. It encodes CASSLGGRRAEAFF.

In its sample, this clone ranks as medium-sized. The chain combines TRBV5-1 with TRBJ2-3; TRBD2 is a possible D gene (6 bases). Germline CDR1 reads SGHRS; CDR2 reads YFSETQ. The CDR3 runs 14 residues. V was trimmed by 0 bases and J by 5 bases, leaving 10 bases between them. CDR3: CASSLELAKDTQYF. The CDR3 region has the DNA TGCGCCAGCAGCTTGGAGCTAGCGAAAGATACGCAGTATTTT.

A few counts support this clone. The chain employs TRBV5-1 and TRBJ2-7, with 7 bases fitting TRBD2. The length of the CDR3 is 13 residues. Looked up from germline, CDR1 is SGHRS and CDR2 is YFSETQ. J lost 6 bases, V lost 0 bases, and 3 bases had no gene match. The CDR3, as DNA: TGCGCCAGCAGCTTGGGCGGGGGAGGCGAGCAGTACTTC. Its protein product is CASSLGGGGEQYF.

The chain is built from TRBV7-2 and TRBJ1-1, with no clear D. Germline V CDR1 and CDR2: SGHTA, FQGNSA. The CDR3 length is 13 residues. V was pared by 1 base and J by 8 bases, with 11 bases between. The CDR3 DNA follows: TGTGCCAGCAGCTTAGGTCCGAACCGAGAAGCTTTCTTT. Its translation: CASSLGPNREAFF.

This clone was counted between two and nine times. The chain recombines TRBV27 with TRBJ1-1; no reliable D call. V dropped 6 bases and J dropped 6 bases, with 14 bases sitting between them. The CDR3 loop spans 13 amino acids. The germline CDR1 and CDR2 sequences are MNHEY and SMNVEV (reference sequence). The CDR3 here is CASSTPGFAEAFF. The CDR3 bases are TGTGCCAGCAGCACTCCAGGATTCGCTGAAGCTTTCTTT.

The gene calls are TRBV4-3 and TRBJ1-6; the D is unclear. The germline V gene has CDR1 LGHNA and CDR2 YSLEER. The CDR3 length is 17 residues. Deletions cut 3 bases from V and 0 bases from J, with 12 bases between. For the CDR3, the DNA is TGCGCCAGCAGCCACCTAAGGGCAAGCTCCTATAATTCACCCCTCCACTTT. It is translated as CASSHLRASSYNSPLHF.

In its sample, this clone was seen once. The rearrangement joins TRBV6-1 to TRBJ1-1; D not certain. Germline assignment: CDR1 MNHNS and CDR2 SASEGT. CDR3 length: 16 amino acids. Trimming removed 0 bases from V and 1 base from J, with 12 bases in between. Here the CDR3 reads CASSEASLQTNTEAFF. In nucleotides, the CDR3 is TGTGCCAGCAGTGAAGCGTCACTCCAAACGAACACTGAAGCTTTCTTT.

The DNA for the CDR3 is TGTGCCAGCAGTCAAAGGGGCAGGACCCTCTTCTTC. This codes for CASSQRGRTLFF. This chain links TRBV27 with TRBJ2-1, with D tentatively TRBD1 (5 bases). Deletions cut 5 bases from V and 16 bases from J, with 18 bases between. CDR3 length: 12 residues. CDR1 MNHEY and CDR2 SMNVEV come from the germline V gene (reference sequence).

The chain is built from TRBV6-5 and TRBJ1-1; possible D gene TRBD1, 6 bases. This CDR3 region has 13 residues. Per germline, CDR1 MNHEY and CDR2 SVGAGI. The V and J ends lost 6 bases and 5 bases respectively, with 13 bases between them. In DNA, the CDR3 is TGTGCCAGCAGCATAACAGGGTTTACTGAAGCTTTCTTT. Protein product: CASSITGFTEAFF.

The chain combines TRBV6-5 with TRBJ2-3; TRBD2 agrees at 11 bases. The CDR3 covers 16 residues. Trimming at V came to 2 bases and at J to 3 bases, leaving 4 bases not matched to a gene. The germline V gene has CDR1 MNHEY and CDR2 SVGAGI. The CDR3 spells CASSYVGLAETDTQYF. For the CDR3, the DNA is TGTGCCAGCAGTTACGTGGGACTAGCGGAAACAGATACGCAGTATTTT.